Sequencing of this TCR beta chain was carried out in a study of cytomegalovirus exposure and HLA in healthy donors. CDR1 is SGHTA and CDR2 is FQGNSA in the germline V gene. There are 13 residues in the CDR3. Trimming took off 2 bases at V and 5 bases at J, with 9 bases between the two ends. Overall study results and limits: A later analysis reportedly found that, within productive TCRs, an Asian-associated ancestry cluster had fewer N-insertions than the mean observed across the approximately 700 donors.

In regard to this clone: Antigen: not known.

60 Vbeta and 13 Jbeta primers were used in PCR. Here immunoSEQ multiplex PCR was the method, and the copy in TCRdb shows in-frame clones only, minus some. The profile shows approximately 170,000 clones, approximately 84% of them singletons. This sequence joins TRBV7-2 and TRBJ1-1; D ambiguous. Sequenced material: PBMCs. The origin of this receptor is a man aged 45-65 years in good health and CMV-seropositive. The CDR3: CASSLNQQTEAFF. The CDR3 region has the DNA TGTGCCAGCAGCTTAAACCAACAAACTGAAGCTTTCTTT.